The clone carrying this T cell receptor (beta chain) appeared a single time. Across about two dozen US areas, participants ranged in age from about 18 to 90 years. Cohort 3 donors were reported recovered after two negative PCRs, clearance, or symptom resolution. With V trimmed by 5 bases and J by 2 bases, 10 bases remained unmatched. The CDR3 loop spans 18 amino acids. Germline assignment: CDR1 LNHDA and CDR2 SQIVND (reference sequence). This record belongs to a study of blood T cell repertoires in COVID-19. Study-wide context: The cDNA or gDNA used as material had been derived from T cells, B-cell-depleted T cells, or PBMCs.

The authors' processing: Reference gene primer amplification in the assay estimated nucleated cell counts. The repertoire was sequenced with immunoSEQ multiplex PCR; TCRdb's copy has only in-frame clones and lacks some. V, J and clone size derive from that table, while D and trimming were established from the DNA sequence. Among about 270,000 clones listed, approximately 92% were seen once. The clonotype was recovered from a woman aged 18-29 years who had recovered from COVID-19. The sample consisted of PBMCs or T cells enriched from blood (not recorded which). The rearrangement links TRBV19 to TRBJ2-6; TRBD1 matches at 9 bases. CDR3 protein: CASSYQTQGAAGANVLTF. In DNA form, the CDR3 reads TGTGCCAGTAGTTACCAAACACAGGGGGCAGCTGGGGCCAACGTCCTGACTTTC. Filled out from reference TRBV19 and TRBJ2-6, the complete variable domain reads DGGITQSPKYLFRKEGQNVTLSCEQNLNHDAMYWYRQDPGQGLRLIYYSQIVNDFQKGDIAEGYSVSREKKESFPLTVTSAQKNPTAFYLCASSYQTQGAAGANVLTFGAGSRLTVL.